This entry lists 11 T cell receptor beta chains sequenced from one sample in a study of blood T cell repertoires in COVID-19 (dated by TCRdb to the early 2020s). The library came from the immunoSEQ multiplex PCR assay. TCRdb's version of the immuneACCESS table is confined to in-frame rearrangements and falls short of the full clone set. An unresolved V gene accounts for under half of the shortfall where checked; the remainder is of unknown origin. The sample contains approximately 530,000 clones, 70% to 90% of them found a single time. Of the sample, roughly 7.4% falls within the top ten clones. Material for sequencing was peripheral blood. The receptors derive from a woman aged 45 to 65 with COVID-19, enrolled during active disease.

This CDR3 reads CASSQQRQTYNEQFF. The CDR3 DNA follows: TGTGCCAGCAGCCAACAGAGACAGACTTACAATGAGCAGTTCTTC. J is TRBJ2-1 and V is TRBV3-1 (or the pseudogene TRBV3-2); TRBD1 is a possible D gene (5 bases). CDR1 is LGHDT, CDR2 YNNKEL, per germline (reference sequence). The CDR3 totals 15 residues. Trimming pared 2 bases from V and 4 bases from J, leaving 12 bases between.

This rearrangement joins TRBV7-9 to TRBJ1-1, with 10 bases matching TRBD1. The CDR3 is made up of 15 amino acids. CDR1 and CDR2 (germline): SEHNR, FQNEAQ (reference sequence). V was pared by 5 bases and J by 3 bases, with 6 bases of the junction left unmatched. Written as DNA, the CDR3 is TGTGCCAGCAGCCTTGGGACAGGGGCGGACACTGAAGCTTTCTTT. It translates to CASSLGTGADTEAFF.

The DNA of the CDR3 is TGTGCCAGCAGTCCATTGACAGGGTCGGGGGAAAAACTGTTTTTT. As protein: CASSPLTGSGEKLFF. The rearrangement links TRBV28 to TRBJ1-4, with TRBD1 matching 7 bases. The CDR3 length is 15 residues. Germline assignment: CDR1 MDHEN and CDR2 SYDVKM. Trimming took 5 bases from V and 8 from J; bases not matched to a gene: 11.

The chain carries TRBV2 and TRBJ1-2; D is uncertain. Per germline, CDR1 SNHLY and CDR2 FYNNEI. V was shortened by 6 bases and J by 8 bases, with 16 bases between the two germline ends. The CDR3 covers 13 residues. The CDR3 loop reads CASRPEGLGGYTF. CDR3 in DNA: TGTGCCAGCAGACCTGAGGGCCTGGGGGGCTACACCTTC.

The rearrangement links TRBV5-1 to TRBJ2-3, with 8 bases fitting TRBD1. The germline gives CDR1 SGHRS, CDR2 YFSETQ. Unmatched junction bases numbered 4, after V lost 1 base and J lost 3 bases. The CDR3 has 15 amino acids. The CDR3 DNA follows: TGCGCCAGCAGCTTGACACAGGGGGGAACAGATACGCAGTATTTT. It encodes CASSLTQGGTDTQYF.

V is TRBV7-7 and J is TRBJ2-7; D possibly corresponds to TRBD1 (6 bases). The CDR3 has 14 residues. Germline CDR1 is SSHAT and CDR2 is FNYEAQ (reference sequence). V lost 5 bases to trimming and J lost 0 bases, with 11 bases between them. As DNA, the CDR3 is TGTGCCAGCAGCGCTGACAGGACCTCCTACGAGCAGTACTTC. Translation gives CASSADRTSYEQYF.

This clone was seen a single time. This sequence joins TRBV12-5 and TRBJ2-2, with D perhaps TRBD2 (5 bases). Germline V CDR1 and CDR2: LGHNT, FRNRAP. Trimming shortened V by 9 bases and J by 5 bases, and 13 bases separated the two germline ends. The CDR3 extends over 13 amino acids. The CDR3 protein is CASYGVWTGELFF. The CDR3 nucleotides are TGTGCTAGCTACGGGGTGTGGACCGGGGAGCTGTTTTTT.

The rearrangement joins TRBV27 to TRBJ1-5; D perhaps matches TRBD1 (6 bases). The CDR3 runs 14 residues. The V end was cut by 2 bases, the J end by 3 bases, with 8 bases between. Germline lookup yields CDR1 MNHEY and CDR2 SMNVEV (reference sequence). CDR3 bases: TGTGCCAGCAGTTTAAGACAGGACAATCAGCCCCAGCATTTT. Its protein is CASSLRQDNQPQHF.

The genes are TRBV15 and TRBJ1-2; TRBD1 is a possible D gene (6 bases). CDR3 length: 14 amino acids. The germline V gene has CDR1 LNHNV and CDR2 YYDKDF (reference sequence). The V gene lost 0 bases and the J gene lost 8 bases, with 13 bases spanning the gap. CDR3: CATSRDQGPGGYTF. For the CDR3, the DNA is TGTGCCACCAGCAGAGATCAGGGGCCGGGCGGCTACACCTTC.

The chain joins TRBV5-1 to TRBJ1-1; tentative D call: TRBD1 (6 bases). This CDR3 has 16 residues. The germline V gene has CDR1 SGHRS and CDR2 YFSETQ. V was shortened by 4 bases and J by 2 bases, with 18 bases between the two germline ends. The CDR3 region has the DNA TGCGCCAGCAGCCCCGGAAGACAGGTCTTCAACACTGAAGCTTTCTTT. Protein product: CASSPGRQVFNTEAFF.

The chain combines TRBV4-1 with TRBJ1-2; tentatively, D is TRBD1 (6 bases). Germline V gene sequence: CDR1 MGHRA, CDR2 YSYEKL. The CDR3 covers 14 residues. Trimming cost V 2 bases and J 3 bases, with 10 bases left between them. CDR3 DNA sequence: TGCGCCAGCAGCCAAAGGGGGATGTACTATGGCTACACCTTC. Amino acid sequence: CASSQRGMYYGYTF.